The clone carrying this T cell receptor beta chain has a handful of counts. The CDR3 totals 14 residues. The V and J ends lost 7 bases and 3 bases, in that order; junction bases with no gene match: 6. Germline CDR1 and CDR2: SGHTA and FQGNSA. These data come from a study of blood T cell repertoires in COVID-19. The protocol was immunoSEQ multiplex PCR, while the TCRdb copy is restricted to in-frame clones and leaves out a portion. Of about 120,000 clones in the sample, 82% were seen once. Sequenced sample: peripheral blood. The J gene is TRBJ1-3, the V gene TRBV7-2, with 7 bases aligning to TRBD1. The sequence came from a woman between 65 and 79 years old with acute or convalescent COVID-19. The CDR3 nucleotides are TGTGCCAGCAACCCGACAGGGAATGGAAACACCATATATTTT. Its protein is CASNPTGNGNTIYF.